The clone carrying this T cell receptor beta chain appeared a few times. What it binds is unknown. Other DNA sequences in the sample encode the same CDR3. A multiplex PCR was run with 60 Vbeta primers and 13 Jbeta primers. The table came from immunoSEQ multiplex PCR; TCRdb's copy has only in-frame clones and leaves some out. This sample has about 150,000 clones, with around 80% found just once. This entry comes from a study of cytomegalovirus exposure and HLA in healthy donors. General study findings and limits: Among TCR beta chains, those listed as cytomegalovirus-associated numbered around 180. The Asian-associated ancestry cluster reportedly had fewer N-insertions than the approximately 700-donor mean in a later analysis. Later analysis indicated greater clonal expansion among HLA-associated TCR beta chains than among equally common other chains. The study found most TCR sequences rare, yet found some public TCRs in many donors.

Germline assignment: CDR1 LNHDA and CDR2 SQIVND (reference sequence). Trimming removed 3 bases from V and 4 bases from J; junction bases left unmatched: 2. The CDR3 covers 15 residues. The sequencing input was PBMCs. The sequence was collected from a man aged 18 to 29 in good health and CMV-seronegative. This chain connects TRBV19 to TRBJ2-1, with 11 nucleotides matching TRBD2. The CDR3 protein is CASSMASGGYNEQFF. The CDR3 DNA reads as TGTGCCAGTAGTATGGCTAGCGGGGGGTACAATGAGCAGTTCTTC. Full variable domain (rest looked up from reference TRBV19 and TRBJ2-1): DGGITQSPKYLFRKEGQNVTLSCEQNLNHDAMYWYRQDPGQGLRLIYYSQIVNDFQKGDIAEGYSVSREKKESFPLTVTSAQKNPTAFYLCASSMASGGYNEQFFGPGTRLTVL.